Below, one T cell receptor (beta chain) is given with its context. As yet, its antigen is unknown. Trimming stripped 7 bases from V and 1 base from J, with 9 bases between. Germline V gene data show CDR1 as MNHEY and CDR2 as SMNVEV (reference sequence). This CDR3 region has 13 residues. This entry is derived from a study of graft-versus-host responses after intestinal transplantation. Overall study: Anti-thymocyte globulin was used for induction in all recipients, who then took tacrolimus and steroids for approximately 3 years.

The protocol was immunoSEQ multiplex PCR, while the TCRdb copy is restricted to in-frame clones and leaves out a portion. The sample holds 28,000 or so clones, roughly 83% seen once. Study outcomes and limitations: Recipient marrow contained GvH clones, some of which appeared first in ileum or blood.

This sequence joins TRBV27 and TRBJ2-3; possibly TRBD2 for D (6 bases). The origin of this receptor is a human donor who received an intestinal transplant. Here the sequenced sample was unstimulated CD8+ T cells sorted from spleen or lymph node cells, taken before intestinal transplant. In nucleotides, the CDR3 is TGTGCCAGCAACCCGGGGGGCACAGATACGCAGTATTTT. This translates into CASNPGGTDTQYF.